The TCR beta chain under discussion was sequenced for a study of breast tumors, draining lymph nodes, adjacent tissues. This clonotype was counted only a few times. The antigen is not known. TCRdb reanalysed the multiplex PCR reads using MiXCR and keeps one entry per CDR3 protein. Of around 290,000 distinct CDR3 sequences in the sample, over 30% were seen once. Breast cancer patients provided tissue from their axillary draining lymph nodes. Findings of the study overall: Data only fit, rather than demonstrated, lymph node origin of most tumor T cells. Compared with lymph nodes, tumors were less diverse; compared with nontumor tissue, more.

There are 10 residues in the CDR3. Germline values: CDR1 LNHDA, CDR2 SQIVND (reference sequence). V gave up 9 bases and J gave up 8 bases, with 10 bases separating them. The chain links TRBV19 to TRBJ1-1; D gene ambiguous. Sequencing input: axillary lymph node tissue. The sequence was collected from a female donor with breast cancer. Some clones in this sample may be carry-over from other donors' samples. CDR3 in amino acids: CASERGEAFF. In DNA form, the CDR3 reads TGTGCCAGCGAAAGAGGAGAAGCTTTCTTT.